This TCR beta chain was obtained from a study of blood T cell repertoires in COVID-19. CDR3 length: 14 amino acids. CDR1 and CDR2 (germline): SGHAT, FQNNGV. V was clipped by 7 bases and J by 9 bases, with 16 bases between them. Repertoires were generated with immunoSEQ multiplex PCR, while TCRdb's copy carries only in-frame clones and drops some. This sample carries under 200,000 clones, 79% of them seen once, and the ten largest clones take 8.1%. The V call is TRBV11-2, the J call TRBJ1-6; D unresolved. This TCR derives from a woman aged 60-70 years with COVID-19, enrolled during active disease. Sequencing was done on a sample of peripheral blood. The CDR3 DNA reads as TGTGCCAGCACCTTCGAGGGAAGCGGTTCACCCCTCCACTTT. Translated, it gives CASTFEGSGSPLHF.